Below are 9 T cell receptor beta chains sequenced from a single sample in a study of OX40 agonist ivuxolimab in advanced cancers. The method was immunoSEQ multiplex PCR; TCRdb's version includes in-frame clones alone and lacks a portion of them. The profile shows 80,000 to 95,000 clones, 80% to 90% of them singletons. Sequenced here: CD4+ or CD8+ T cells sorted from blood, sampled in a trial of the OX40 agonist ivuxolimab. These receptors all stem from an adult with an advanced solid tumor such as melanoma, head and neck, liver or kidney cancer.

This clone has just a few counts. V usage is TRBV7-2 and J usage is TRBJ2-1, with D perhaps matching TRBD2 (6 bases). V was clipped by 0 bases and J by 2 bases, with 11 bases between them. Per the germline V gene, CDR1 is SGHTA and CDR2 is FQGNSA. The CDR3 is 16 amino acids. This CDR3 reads CASSLASRGPYNEQFF. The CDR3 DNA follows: TGTGCCAGCAGCTTAGCGTCGCGGGGCCCCTACAATGAGCAGTTCTTC.

Here the CDR3 reads CASRRDRVSYEQYF. CDR3 nucleotide sequence: TGTGCCAGCAGGAGGGACAGGGTCTCCTACGAGCAGTACTTC. V is TRBV6-1 and J is TRBJ2-7; TRBD1 matches at 9 bases. CDR1 and CDR2 (germline): MNHNS, SASEGT. With 6 bases clipped from V and 0 bases from J, the junction kept 3 bases outside the gene matches. The CDR3 is 14 residues long.

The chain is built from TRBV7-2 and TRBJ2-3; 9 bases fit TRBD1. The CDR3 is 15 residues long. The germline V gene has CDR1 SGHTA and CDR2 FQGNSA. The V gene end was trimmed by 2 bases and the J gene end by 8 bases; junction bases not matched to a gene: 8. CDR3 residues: CASSLWTGAPGTQYF. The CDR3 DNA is TGTGCCAGCAGCTTATGGACAGGGGCCCCTGGTACGCAGTATTTT.

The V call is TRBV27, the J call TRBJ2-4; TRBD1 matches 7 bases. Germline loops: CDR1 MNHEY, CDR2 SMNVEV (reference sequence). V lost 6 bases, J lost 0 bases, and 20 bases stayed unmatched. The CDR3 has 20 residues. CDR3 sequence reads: CASSQAPRQGYGLAKNIQYF. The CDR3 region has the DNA TGTGCCAGCAGCCAAGCTCCCCGACAGGGATATGGACTAGCCAAAAACATTCAGTACTTC.

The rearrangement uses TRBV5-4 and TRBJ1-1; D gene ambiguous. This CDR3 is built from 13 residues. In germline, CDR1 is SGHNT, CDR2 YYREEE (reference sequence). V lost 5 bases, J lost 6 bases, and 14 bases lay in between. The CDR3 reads CASSPRDGPEAFF. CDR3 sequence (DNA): TGTGCCAGCAGTCCCCGTGACGGACCTGAAGCTTTCTTT.

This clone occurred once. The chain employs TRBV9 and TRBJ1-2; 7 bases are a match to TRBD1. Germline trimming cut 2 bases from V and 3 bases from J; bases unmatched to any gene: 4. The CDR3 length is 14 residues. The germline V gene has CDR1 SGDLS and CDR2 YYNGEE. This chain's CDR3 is CASSVGRGDYGYTF. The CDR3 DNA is TGTGCCAGCAGCGTTGGCAGGGGGGACTATGGCTACACCTTC. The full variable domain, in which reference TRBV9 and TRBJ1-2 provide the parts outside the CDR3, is DSGVTQTPKHLITATGQRVTLRCSPRSGDLSVYWYQQSLDQGLQFLIQYYNGEERAKGNILERFSAQQFPDLHSELNLSSLELGDSALYFCASSVGRGDYGYTFGSGTRLTVV.

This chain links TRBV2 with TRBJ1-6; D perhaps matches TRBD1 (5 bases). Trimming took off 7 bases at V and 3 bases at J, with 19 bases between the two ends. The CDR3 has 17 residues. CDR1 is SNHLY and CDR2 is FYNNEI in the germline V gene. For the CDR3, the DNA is TGTGCCAGCAACACGAACGGTGGGGCCTACTATAATTCACCCCTCCACTTT. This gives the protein CASNTNGGAYYNSPLHF.

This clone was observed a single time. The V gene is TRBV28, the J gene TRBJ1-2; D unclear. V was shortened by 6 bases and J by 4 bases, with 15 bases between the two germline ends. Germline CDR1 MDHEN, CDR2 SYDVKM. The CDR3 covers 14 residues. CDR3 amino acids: CASSPGLRSYGYTF. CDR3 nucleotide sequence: TGTGCCAGCAGCCCTGGTCTGAGAAGCTATGGCTACACCTTC.

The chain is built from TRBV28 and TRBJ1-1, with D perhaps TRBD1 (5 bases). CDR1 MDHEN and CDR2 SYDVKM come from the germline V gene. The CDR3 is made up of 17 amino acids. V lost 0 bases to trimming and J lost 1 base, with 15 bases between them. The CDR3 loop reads CASSLWATAGSNTEAFF. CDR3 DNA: TGTGCCAGCAGTTTATGGGCGACAGCAGGGTCGAACACTGAAGCTTTCTTT.